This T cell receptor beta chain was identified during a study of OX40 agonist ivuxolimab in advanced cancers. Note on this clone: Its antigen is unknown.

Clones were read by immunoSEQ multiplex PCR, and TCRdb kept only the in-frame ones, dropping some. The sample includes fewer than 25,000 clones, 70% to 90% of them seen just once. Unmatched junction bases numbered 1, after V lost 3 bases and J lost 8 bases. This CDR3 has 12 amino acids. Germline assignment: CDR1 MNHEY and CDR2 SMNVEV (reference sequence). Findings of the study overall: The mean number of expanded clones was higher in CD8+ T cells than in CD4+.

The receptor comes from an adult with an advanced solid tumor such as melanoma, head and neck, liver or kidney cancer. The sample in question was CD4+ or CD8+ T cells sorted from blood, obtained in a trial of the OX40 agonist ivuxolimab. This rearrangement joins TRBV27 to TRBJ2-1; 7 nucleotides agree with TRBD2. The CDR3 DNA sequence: TGTGCCAGCAGTTTGGGAGGGCATGAGCAGTTCTTC. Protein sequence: CASSLGGHEQFF.